This T cell receptor beta chain originates from a study of T-cell memory formation after mild COVID-19. Study outcomes and limitations: Clones shrinking from day 15 to 85 showed even CD4/CD8 mixes; later expanders tilted CD4+. Mainly in CM and EM were contracting CD4+ clones; CD8+ were in EMRA. Some clones that responded were present in memory (sampled pre-infection), which suggests cross-reactive memory joined.

Germline CDR1 and CDR2: MDHEN and SYDVKM. CDR3 length: 14 amino acids. V lost 7 bases and J 3 bases, leaving 13 bases between the germline ends. This clonotype was counted a few times. Antigen: not known. TCR alpha and TCR beta cDNA libraries with sample barcodes and UMIs came from 5'RACE using constant-segment primers. Each CDR3 protein gets one entry after TCRdb re-called the 5' RACE reads with MiXCR. The repertoire holds roughly 250,000 distinct CDR3 sequences, with roughly 15% as singletons. Sequenced sample: PBMCs or a T cell subset sorted from them (not recorded which). The receptor's source is a man in his late teens or twenties who had mild COVID-19 (a few samples of this study predate the infection). Cell type and time point are not known. The V gene is TRBV28, the J gene TRBJ1-5, with a weak D call TRBD1 (6 bases). The CDR3 DNA reads as TGTGCCAGCACCCGGGGGCAGAACAATCAGCCCCAGCATTTT. Amino acid sequence: CASTRGQNNQPQHF.